This TCR beta chain derives from a study of cytomegalovirus exposure and HLA in healthy donors. The CDR3 sequence is 14 residues long. V was shortened by 0 bases and J by 4 bases, with 9 bases between the two germline ends. CDR1 is LNHNV, CDR2 YYDKDF, per germline (reference sequence). The method was immunoSEQ multiplex PCR; TCRdb's version includes in-frame clones alone and lacks a portion of them. Here the sample spans almost 75,000 clones, around four fifths being singletons. This chain connects TRBV15 to TRBJ1-2, with a possible D match to TRBD1 (6 bases). This sequence was found in a man between 25 and 39 years old in good health and CMV-seronegative. Material for sequencing was PBMCs. In DNA, the CDR3 is TGTGCCACCAGCAGAGAAGGGGGGGTCTATGGCTACACCTTC. Translating gives CATSREGGVYGYTF.